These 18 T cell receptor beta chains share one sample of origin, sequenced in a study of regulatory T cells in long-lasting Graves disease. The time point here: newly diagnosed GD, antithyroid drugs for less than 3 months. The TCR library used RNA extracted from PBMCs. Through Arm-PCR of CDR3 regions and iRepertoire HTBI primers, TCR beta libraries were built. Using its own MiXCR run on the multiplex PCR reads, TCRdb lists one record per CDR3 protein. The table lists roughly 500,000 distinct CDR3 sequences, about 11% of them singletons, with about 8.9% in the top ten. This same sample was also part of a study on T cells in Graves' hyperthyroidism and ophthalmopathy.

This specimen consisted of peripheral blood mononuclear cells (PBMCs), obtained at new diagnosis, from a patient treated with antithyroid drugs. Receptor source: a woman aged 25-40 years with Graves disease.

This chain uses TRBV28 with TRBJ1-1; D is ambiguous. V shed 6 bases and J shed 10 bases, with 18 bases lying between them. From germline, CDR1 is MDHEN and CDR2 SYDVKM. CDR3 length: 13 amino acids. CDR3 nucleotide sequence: TGTGCCAGCAGCTTCCATATTTTACCCCGAGCTTTCTTT. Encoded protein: CASSFHILPRAFF.

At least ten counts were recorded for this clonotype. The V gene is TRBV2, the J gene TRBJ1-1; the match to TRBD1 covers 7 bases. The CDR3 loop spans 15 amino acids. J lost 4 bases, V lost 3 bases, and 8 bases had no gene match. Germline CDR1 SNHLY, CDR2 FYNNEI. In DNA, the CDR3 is TGTGCCAGCAGTGATCGGTCAGGGGGTGCCACTGAAGCTTTCTTT. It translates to CASSDRSGGATEAFF.

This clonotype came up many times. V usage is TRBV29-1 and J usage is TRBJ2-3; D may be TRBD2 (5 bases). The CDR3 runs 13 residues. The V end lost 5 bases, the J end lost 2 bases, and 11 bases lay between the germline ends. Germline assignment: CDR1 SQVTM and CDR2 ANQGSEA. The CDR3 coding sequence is TGCAGCGTTAGCGGAGCGTACACAGATACGCAGTATTTT. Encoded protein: CSVSGAYTDTQYF.

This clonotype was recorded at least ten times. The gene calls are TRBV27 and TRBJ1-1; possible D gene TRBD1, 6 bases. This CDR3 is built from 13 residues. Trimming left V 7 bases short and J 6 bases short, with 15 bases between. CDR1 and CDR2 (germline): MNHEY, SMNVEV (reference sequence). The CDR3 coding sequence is TGTGCCAGCACGTGGGGGGCTGGGGCTGAAGCTTTCTTT. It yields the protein CASTWGAGAEAFF.

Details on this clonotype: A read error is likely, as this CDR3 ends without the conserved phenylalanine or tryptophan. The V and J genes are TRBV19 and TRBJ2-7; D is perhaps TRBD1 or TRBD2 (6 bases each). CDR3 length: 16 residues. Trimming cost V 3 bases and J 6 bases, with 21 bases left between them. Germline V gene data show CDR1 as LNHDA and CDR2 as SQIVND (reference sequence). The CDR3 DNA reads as TGTGCCAGTAGTATTGTAGGTTCGGGGGCGCGGCGCGAGCAGTACCTC. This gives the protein CASSIVGSGARREQYL.

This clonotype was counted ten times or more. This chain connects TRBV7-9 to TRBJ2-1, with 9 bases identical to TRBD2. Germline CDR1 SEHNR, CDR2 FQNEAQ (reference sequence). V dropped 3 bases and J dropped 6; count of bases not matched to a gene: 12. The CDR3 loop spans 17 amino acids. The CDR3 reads CASSFSGGRARVNEQFF. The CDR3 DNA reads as TGTGCCAGCAGCTTTTCCGGCGGGAGGGCCAGGGTCAATGAGCAGTTCTTC.

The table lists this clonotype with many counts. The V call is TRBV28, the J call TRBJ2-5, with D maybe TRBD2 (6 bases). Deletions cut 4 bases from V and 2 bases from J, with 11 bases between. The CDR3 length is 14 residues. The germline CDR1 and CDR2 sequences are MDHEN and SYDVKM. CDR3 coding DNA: TGTGCCAGCAGTTGGTCCGCGGGGCAAGAGACCCAGTACTTC. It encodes CASSWSAGQETQYF. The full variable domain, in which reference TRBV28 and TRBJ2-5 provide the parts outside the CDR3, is DVKVTQSSRYLVKRTGEKVFLECVQDMDHENMFWYRQDPGLGLRLIYFSYDVKMKEKGDIPEGYSVSREKKERFSLILESASTNQTSMYLCASSWSAGQETQYFGPGTRLLVL.

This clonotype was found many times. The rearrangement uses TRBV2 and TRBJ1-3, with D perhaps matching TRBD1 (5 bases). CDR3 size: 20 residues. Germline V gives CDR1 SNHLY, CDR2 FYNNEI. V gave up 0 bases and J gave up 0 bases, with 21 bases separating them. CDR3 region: CASSEARTPTWGRSGNTIYF. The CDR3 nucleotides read TGTGCCAGCAGTGAAGCGCGCACCCCAACGTGGGGACGCTCTGGAAACACCATATATTTT.

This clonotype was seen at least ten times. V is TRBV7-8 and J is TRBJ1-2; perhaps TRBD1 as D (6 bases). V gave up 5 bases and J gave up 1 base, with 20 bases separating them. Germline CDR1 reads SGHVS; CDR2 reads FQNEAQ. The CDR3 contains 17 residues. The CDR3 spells CASSPILPGEVNYGYTF. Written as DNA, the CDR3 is TGTGCCAGCAGCCCCATTCTGCCAGGGGAGGTTAACTATGGCTACACCTTC.

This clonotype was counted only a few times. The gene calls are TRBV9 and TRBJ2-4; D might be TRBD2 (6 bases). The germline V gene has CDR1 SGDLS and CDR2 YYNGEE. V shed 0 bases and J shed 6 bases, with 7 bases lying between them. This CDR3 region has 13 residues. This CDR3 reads CASSVGDLNIQYF. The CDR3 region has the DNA TGTGCCAGCAGCGTAGGGGACTTAAACATTCAGTACTTC.

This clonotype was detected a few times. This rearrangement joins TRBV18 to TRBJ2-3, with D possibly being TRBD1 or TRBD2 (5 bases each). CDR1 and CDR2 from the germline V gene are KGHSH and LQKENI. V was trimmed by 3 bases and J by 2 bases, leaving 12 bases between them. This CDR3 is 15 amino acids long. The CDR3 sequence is CASSPGTFSTDTQYF. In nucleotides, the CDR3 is TGTGCCAGCTCACCCGGGACCTTTTCCACAGATACGCAGTATTTT.

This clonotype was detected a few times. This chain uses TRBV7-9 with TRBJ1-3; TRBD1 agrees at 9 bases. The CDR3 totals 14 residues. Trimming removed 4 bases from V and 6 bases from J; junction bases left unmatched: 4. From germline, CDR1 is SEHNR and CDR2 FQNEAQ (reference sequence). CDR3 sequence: CASSSQQGANTIYF. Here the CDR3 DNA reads TGTGCCAGCAGCTCCCAACAGGGGGCAAACACCATATATTTT.

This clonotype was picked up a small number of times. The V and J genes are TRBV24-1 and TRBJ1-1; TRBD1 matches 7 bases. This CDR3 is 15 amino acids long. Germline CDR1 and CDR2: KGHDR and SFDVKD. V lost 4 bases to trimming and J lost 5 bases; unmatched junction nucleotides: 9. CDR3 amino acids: CATSDSRQGGTEAFF. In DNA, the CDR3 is TGTGCCACCAGTGACTCCCGACAGGGAGGAACTGAAGCTTTCTTT.

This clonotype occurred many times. CDR3 nucleotide sequence: TGTGCCAGCAGATTGACGGCAAGTGTCGGAAACACCATATATTTT. It specifies CASRLTASVGNTIYF. This sequence joins TRBV2 and TRBJ1-3; D not certain. The CDR3 sequence is 15 residues long. V was clipped by 6 bases and J by 4 bases, with 16 bases between them. Germline V gives CDR1 SNHLY, CDR2 FYNNEI.

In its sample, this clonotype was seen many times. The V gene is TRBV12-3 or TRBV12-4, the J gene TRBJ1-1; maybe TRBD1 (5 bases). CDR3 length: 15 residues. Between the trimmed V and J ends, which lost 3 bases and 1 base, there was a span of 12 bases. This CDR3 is CASSFFTGGNTEAFF. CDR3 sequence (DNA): TGTGCCAGCAGTTTTTTTACAGGTGGGAACACTGAAGCTTTCTTT.

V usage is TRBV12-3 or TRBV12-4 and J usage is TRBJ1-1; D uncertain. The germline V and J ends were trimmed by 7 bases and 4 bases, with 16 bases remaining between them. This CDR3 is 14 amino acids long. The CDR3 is CASIPSGRGTEAFF. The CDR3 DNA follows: TGTGCCAGCATCCCCTCCGGGCGCGGCACTGAAGCTTTCTTT.

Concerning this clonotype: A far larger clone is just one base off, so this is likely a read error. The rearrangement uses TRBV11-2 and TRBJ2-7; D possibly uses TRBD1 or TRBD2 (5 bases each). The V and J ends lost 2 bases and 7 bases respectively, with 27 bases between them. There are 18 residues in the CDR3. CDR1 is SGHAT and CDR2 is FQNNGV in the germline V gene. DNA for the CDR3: TGTGCCAGCAGCTTAAGTGATTTAGGGGACGGGCGGTACAATGAGCAGTACTTC. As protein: CASSLSDLGDGRYNEQYF.

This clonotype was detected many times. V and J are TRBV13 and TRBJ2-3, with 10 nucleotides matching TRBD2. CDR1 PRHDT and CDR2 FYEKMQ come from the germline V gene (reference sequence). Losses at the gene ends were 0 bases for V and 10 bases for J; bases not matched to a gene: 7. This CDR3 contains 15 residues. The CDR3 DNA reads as TGTGCCAGCAGCTTAGGAAGATCTAGCGGGAGCGCGCAGTATTTT. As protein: CASSLGRSSGSAQYF.